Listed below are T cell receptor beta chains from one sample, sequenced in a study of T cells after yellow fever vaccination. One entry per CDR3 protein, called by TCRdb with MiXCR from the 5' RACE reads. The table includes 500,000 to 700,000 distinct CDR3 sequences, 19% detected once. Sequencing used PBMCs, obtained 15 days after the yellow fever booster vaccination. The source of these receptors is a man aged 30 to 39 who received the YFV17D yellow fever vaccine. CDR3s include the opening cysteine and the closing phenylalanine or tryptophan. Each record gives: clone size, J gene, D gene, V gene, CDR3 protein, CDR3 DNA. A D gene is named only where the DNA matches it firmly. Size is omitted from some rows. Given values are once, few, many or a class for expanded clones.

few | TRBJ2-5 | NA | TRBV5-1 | CASSFKGPPETQYF | TGCGCCAGCAGCTTCAAGGGCCCACCAGAGACCCAGTACTTC
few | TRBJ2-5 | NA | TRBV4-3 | CASSQDTEETQYF | TGCGCCAGCAGCCAGGACACCGAAGAGACCCAGTACTTC
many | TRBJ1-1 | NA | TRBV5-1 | CASSFTGGEAFF | TGCGCCAGCAGCTTCACGGGGGGCGAAGCTTTCTTT
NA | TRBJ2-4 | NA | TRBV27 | CASSTLGAGRAKNIQYF | TGTGCCAGCAGCACCTTGGGGGCCGGTAGGGCCAAAAACATTCAGTACTTC
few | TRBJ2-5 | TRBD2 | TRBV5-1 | CASRSSGRETQYF | TGCGCCAGCAGGAGTAGCGGGAGGGAGACCCAGTACTTC
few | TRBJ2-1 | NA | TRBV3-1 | CASSLIGYPNEQFF | TGTGCCAGCAGCCTAATAGGATACCCCAATGAGCAGTTCTTC
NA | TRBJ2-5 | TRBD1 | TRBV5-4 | CASSLVRSGGAETQYF | TGTGCCAGCAGCTTGGTTAGATCAGGGGGCGCGGAGACCCAGTACTTC
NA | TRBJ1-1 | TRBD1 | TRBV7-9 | CASSFSDRATEAFF | TGTGCCAGCAGCTTTTCCGACAGGGCAACTGAAGCTTTCTTT
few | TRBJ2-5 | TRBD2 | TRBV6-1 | CASRPNRGGETQYF | TGTGCCAGCAGACCCAACCGGGGGGGAGAGACCCAGTACTTC
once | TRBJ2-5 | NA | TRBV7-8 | CASSLSPGDRQETQYF | TGTGCCAGCAGCTTATCACCCGGGGACCGACAAGAGACCCAGTACTTC
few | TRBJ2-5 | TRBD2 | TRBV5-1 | CASSLIGLASETQYF | TGCGCCAGCAGCTTAATCGGACTAGCCTCAGAGACCCAGTACTTC
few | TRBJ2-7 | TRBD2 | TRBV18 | CASSSGTSGRLVEQYF | TGTGCCAGCTCATCCGGGACTAGCGGGAGATTGGTCGAGCAGTACTTC
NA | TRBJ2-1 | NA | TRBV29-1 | CSVFFSPLAAQIYNEQFF | TGCAGCGTTTTTTTTTCTCCTTTAGCGGCGCAGATCTACAATGAGCAGTTCTTC
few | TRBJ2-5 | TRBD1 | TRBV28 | CASSYTRQGEGETQYF | TGTGCCAGCAGTTACACACGACAGGGGGAGGGGGAGACCCAGTACTTC
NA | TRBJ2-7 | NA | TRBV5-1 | CASSQVPIMSSYEQYF | TGCGCCAGCAGCCAGGTCCCCATAATGAGCTCCTACGAGCAGTACTTC
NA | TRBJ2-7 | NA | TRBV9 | CASSVLGSEAYEQYF | TGTGCCAGCAGCGTATTGGGCAGCGAGGCCTACGAGCAGTACTTC
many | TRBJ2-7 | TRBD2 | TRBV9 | CASSVGELAGYEQYF | TGTGCCAGCAGCGTAGGTGAACTAGCGGGGTACGAGCAGTACTTC
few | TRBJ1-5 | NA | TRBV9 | CASSAQGGPQPQHF | TGTGCCAGCAGCGCTCAGGGAGGGCCTCAGCCCCAGCATTTT
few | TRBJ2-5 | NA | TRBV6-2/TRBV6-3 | CASGLRVSGRQETQYF | TGTGCCAGCGGACTCAGGGTTTCAGGACGACAAGAGACCCAGTACTTC
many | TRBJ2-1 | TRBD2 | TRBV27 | CASSLYPGHLAGGDNEQFF | TGTGCCAGCAGTTTATATCCGGGACATTTAGCGGGAGGGGACAATGAGCAGTTCTTC
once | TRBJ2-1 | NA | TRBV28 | CASSLTNNRGEQFF | TGTGCCAGCAGTTTAACTAACAATAGGGGTGAGCAGTTCTTC
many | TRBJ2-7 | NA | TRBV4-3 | CASSQKDSPLYEQYF | TGCGCCAGCAGCCAAAAGGACAGCCCCCTTTACGAGCAGTACTTC
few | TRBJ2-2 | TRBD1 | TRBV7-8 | CASSTRQGTGELFF | TGTGCCAGCAGCACCCGACAGGGAACCGGGGAGCTGTTTTTT
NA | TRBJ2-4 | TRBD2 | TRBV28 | CASSLYRGGGIAKNIQYF | TGTGCCAGCAGTTTATATCGGGGCGGGGGGATAGCCAAAAACATTCAGTACTTC
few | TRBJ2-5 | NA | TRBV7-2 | CASSLRPSDETQYF | TGTGCCAGCAGCTTACGTCCATCAGATGAGACCCAGTACTTC
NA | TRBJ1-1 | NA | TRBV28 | CASSFSSRPNTEAFF | TGTGCCAGCAGTTTTTCTTCCAGGCCGAACACTGAAGCTTTCTTT
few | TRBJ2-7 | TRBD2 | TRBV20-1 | CSAYPGLNYEQYF | TGCAGTGCCTACCCGGGACTAAACTACGAGCAGTACTTC
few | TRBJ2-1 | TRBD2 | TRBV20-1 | CSARALAGAQLHNEQFF | TGCAGTGCTAGAGCCCTAGCGGGAGCCCAGCTCCACAATGAGCAGTTCTTC
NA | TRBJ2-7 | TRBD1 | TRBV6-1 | CASSKDRGIHSGEQYF | TGTGCCAGCAGTAAAGACAGGGGGATACACTCGGGGGAGCAGTACTTC
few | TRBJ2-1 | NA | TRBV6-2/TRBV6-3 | CASSPWDYEQFF | TGTGCCAGCAGCCCTTGGGACTATGAGCAGTTCTTC
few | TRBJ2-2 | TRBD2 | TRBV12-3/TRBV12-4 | CASREAGGAGELFF | TGTGCCAGCAGAGAAGCGGGAGGGGCCGGGGAGCTGTTTTTT
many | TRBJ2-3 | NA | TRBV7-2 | CASSLSPTDTQYF | TGTGCCAGCAGCTTATCCCCCACAGATACGCAGTATTTT
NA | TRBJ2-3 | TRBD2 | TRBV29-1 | CSVSLTSGLSTDTQYF | TGCAGCGTCTCTCTGACTAGCGGGCTCAGCACAGATACGCAGTATTTT
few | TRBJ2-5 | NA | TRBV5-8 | CASSPHGGWETQYF | TGTGCCAGCAGCCCCCATGGCGGATGGGAGACCCAGTACTTC
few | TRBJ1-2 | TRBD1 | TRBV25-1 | CASSAKSGQGNYGYTF | TGTGCCAGCAGTGCCAAAAGCGGACAGGGAAACTATGGCTACACCTTC
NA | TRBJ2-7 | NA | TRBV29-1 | CSVDGDVNYEQYF | TGCAGCGTTGACGGGGACGTAAACTACGAGCAGTACTTC
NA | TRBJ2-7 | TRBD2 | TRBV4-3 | CASSQGLGGRPSEQYF | TGCGCCAGCAGCCAAGGGTTGGGCGGGAGACCTTCCGAGCAGTACTTC